This T cell receptor beta chain was observed in a study of post-analysis software for immune sequencing data. This clonotype showed up many times. What it binds is not known. Unique molecular identifiers tagged the TCR beta cDNA libraries. Starting from roughly 1.1 to 9.2 million T cells, the study yielded about 500,000 cDNA molecules. MiXCR was run by TCRdb on the PCR reads, yielding one entry per CDR3 protein. There are roughly 540,000 distinct CDR3 sequences in the sample; about a third occur only once, and under 7% lies in the top ten. Study results and caveats: A few TRBV segments (TRBV5-6, TRBV5-1 and TRBV20-1 among them) occurred more frequently in patients than in controls. Significantly lower normalized Chao1 diversity was found in patients with multiple sclerosis relative to controls.

The CDR3 has 12 amino acids. Germline CDR1 is LGHNT and CDR2 is FRNRAP. The sample consisted of blood. The J gene is TRBJ1-2, the V gene TRBV12-5; no reliable D call. The sequence was collected from a girl under 18 with multiple sclerosis. This CDR3 reads CATSASNYGYTF. CDR3 nucleotides: TGTGCCACAAGTGCATCTAACTATGGCTACACCTTC.